A selection of T cell receptor beta chains follows, all from one sample in a study of shared clonotypes between healthy human individuals. The protocol was immunoSEQ multiplex PCR, while the TCRdb copy is restricted to in-frame clones and leaves out a portion. The sample holds some 2 million clones; roughly 96% are singletons and the top ten take approximately 0.13%. The sample comprised naive CD4+ T cells sorted from blood. These receptors all come from a man aged 18 to 35 in good health. Both conserved end residues are part of each CDR3. Each record gives: CDR3 length, clone size, D gene, J gene, V gene, CDR3 DNA, CDR3 protein. The D gene is left open where the match is weak. Clone size is not always given. Where it is, it says once, few, many or a class for expanded clones.

12 | - | - | TRBJ1-2 | TRBV6-6 | TGTGCCAGCAGTTACGAAAGAAATGGCTACACCTTC | CASSYERNGYTF
13 | few | - | TRBJ1-5 | TRBV19 | TGTGCCAGTAGTATAGAACAGAATCAGCCCCAGCATTTT | CASSIEQNQPQHF
16 | - | - | TRBJ1-2 | TRBV18 | TGTGCCAGCTCACCCCCTCCAGGCGGACTAAACTATGGCTACACCTTC | CASSPPPGGLNYGYTF
14 | - | TRBD1 | TRBJ1-5 | TRBV6-5 | TGTGCCAGCAGCCCGGGACAGGTCAATCAGCCCCAGCATTTT | CASSPGQVNQPQHF
13 | - | TRBD1 | TRBJ1-1 | TRBV15 | TGTGCCACCAGGGGACAGGATAACACTGAAGCTTTCTTT | CATRGQDNTEAFF
14 | - | TRBD2 | TRBJ2-7 | TRBV5-1 | TGCGCCAGCAGCGAAACTAGCGGCGCCTACGAGCAGTACTTC | CASSETSGAYEQYF
16 | - | TRBD2 | TRBJ2-3 | TRBV27 | TGTGCCAGCAGACGGACTAGCGGGAGACCGACAGATACGCAGTATTTT | CASRRTSGRPTDTQYF
16 | - | - | TRBJ1-6 | TRBV14 | TGTGCCAGCAGCCAAGTGAGAGGGGGGCAGAATTCACCCCTCCACTTT | CASSQVRGGQNSPLHF
16 | - | TRBD1 | TRBJ1-5 | TRBV14 | TGTGCCAGCAGCCAAGTTAACAGGGGCGGCAATCAGCCCCAGCATTTT | CASSQVNRGGNQPQHF
13 | - | - | TRBJ1-5 | TRBV10-3 | TGTGCCATCAGTGAGAGAACGGACCAGCCCCAGCATTTT | CAISERTDQPQHF
14 | - | - | TRBJ1-4 | TRBV15 | TGTGCCACCAGCAGAGGGGGTGTTGGTGAAAAACTGTTTTTT | CATSRGGVGEKLFF
17 | - | - | TRBJ2-7 | TRBV15 | TGTGCCACCAGCAGAGAGGTCTCCGGGACTGGGACCTACGAGCAGTACTTC | CATSREVSGTGTYEQYF
15 | - | TRBD2 | TRBJ2-1 | TRBV10-3 | TGTGCCATCAGTGATAGCGGGAGTATCGGCAATGAGCAGTTCTTC | CAISDSGSIGNEQFF
15 | - | - | TRBJ1-1 | TRBV5-4 | TGTGCCAGCAGCTTGCCGGGACACCCGAACACTGAAGCTTTCTTT | CASSLPGHPNTEAFF
16 | - | - | TRBJ2-3 | TRBV10-1 | TGCGCCAGCAGTGAGTCGTGGCCGGAGAGCACAGATACGCAGTATTTT | CASSESWPESTDTQYF
13 | - | - | TRBJ1-3 | TRBV18 | TGTGCCAGCTCACCAAGCAGAGGAAACACCATATATTTT | CASSPSRGNTIYF
12 | once | - | TRBJ2-7 | TRBV6-5 | TGTGCCAGCAGCCCCGACAGATACGAGCAGTACTTC | CASSPDRYEQYF
14 | - | - | TRBJ2-3 | TRBV2 | TGTGCCAGCAGTGTAACAGAAAGCACAGATACGCAGTATTTT | CASSVTESTDTQYF
18 | - | TRBD2 | TRBJ2-4 | TRBV27 | TGTGCCAGCAGTTCATGGACTAGCGGGGGGCTAGCCAAAAACATTCAGTACTTC | CASSSWTSGGLAKNIQYF
12 | - | - | TRBJ1-5 | TRBV6-5 | TGTGCCAGCAGTCACCGGGGGGGGCCCCAGCATTTT | CASSHRGGPQHF
11 | - | - | TRBJ2-7 | TRBV10-3 | TGTGCCACCGAGGACAGCCACGAGCAGTACTTC | CATEDSHEQYF
13 | - | - | TRBJ1-4 | TRBV6-6 | TGTGCCAGCAATCGCCCCGGGGACGAAAAACTGTTTTTT | CASNRPGDEKLFF
16 | - | TRBD2 | TRBJ2-1 | TRBV6-6 | TGTGCCCGCAGTTACTCTAGAGGGAGGGCCTCGGGTGAGCAGTTCTTC | CARSYSRGRASGEQFF
15 | - | TRBD2 | TRBJ2-1 | TRBV5-1 | TGCGCCAGCAGCGCGGGACTAGCGGCATACAATGAGCAGTTCTTC | CASSAGLAAYNEQFF
13 | - | - | TRBJ1-1 | TRBV2 | TGTGCCAGCAGTGGAGGGGGGCGGACTGAAGCTTTCTTT | CASSGGGRTEAFF
15 | - | TRBD1 | TRBJ2-3 | TRBV7-6 | TGTGCCAGCAGCTTAGTGCAGGGGGCTGGAGATACGCAGTATTTT | CASSLVQGAGDTQYF
15 | - | - | TRBJ2-7 | TRBV28 | TGTGCCAGCAGTCCATATCTTGGGGGAAACTACGAGCAGTACTTC | CASSPYLGGNYEQYF
11 | few | - | TRBJ2-7 | TRBV28 | TGTGCCAGCAGTCTTCGGTACGAGCAGTACTTC | CASSLRYEQYF
16 | - | TRBD1 | TRBJ2-7 | TRBV7-6 | TGTGCCAGCAGCTTATTGGGACAGGGGACTTCCTACGAGCAGTACTTC | CASSLLGQGTSYEQYF
14 | - | - | TRBJ2-5 | TRBV6-5 | TGTGCCAGCAGTTACTCGAAAAGCTTGTGGACCCAGTACTTC | CASSYSKSLWTQYF
12 | - | TRBD1 | TRBJ1-1 | TRBV6-5 | TGTGCCAGCAGAAAAGGACAGGCTGAAGCTTTCTTT | CASRKGQAEAFF
16 | - | - | TRBJ1-2 | TRBV10-3 | TGTGCCATCATAGGGGTCCCCCCAAGGGGTAACTATGGCTACACCTTC | CAIIGVPPRGNYGYTF
17 | - | - | TRBJ2-7 | TRBV18 | TGTGCCAGCTCACCAGAGGGCGGTCTAGCAGCGTCCTACGAGCAGTACTTC | CASSPEGGLAASYEQYF
15 | - | - | TRBJ1-1 | TRBV4-1 | TGCGCCAGCAGCCACAGGGACAACGAAGGAACTGAAGCTTTCTTT | CASSHRDNEGTEAFF
14 | - | - | TRBJ2-7 | TRBV30 | TGTGCCTGGAGTGTATTTGGAGGGGTTCGCGAGCAGTACTTC | CAWSVFGGVREQYF
15 | - | - | TRBJ1-3 | TRBV5-1 | TGCGCCAGCAGCTTAGGGGGAAGCTCTGGAAACACCATATATTTT | CASSLGGSSGNTIYF
14 | - | - | TRBJ2-5 | TRBV10-3 | TGTGCCATCAGTGAGTCGGAGAGTTCGGAGACCCAGTACTTC | CAISESESSETQYF
15 | - | - | TRBJ2-6 | TRBV6-5 | TGTGCCAGCAGTGCCGGTGGCTTTGGGGCCAACGTCCTGACTTTC | CASSAGGFGANVLTF
15 | - | TRBD2 | TRBJ2-2 | TRBV5-4 | TGTGCCAGCAGCCCGGGACTAGCGGGGACCGGGGAGCTGTTTTTT | CASSPGLAGTGELFF
16 | once | - | TRBJ2-1 | TRBV5-1 | TGCGCCAGCAGCTTGGAGACACCCAGCTCCTACAATGAGCAGTTCTTC | CASSLETPSSYNEQFF
23 | - | TRBD2 | TRBJ2-7 | TRBV6-4 | TGTGCCAGCAGTGACGAGCGGCAGAAGGCATTGTTGGGACTAGCGGGAGAAGTCAACGAGCAGTACTTC | CASSDERQKALLGLAGEVNEQYF
13 | - | - | TRBJ1-3 | TRBV30 | TGTGCCTGGACCGGGGAGAGGAGAAACACCATATATTTT | CAWTGERRNTIYF
13 | - | - | TRBJ1-1 | TRBV11-3 | TGTGCCAGCAGCTTAATGCGGACCACTGAAGCTTTCTTT | CASSLMRTTEAFF
14 | - | - | TRBJ1-2 | TRBV2 | TGTGCCATCATATCGTGGGGGGTTAACTATGGCTACACCTTC | CAIISWGVNYGYTF
13 | - | - | TRBJ1-6 | TRBV30 | TGTGCCTGGAGTGTATATCCGAATTCACCCCTCCACTTT | CAWSVYPNSPLHF
14 | - | TRBD2 | TRBJ2-5 | TRBV5-1 | TGCGCCAGCAGGGATGGACTAGCCAGGGAGACCCAGTACTTC | CASRDGLARETQYF
13 | - | TRBD1 | TRBJ1-1 | TRBV7-6 | TGTGCCAGCAGCCCTGGGACAGGGGTTGAAGCTTTCTTT | CASSPGTGVEAFF
15 | - | - | TRBJ1-4 | TRBV7-9 | TGTGCCAGCAGCTCATCGGGGGCTAAGGATGAAAAACTGTTTTTT | CASSSSGAKDEKLFF
15 | - | - | TRBJ1-3 | TRBV6-6 | TGTGCCAGCAGTTACTGGGGGCTCTCTGGAAACACCATATATTTT | CASSYWGLSGNTIYF
14 | - | - | TRBJ2-3 | TRBV11-2 | TGTGCCAGCAGCTTAATGAGGGGCGCAGATACGCAGTATTTT | CASSLMRGADTQYF
17 | - | TRBD1 | TRBJ1-2 | TRBV5-5 | TGTGCCAGCACGCATGCCGGGACAGGCCTTTCTAACTATGGCTACACCTTC | CASTHAGTGLSNYGYTF
16 | - | - | TRBJ2-7 | TRBV2 | TGTGCCAGCAGGGGACTGTCCGGGACAGAGCTCTACGAGCAGTACTTC | CASRGLSGTELYEQYF
13 | once | - | TRBJ1-5 | TRBV30 | TGTGCCTGGAGTGCGGGGGGGGATCAGCCCCAGCATTTT | CAWSAGGDQPQHF